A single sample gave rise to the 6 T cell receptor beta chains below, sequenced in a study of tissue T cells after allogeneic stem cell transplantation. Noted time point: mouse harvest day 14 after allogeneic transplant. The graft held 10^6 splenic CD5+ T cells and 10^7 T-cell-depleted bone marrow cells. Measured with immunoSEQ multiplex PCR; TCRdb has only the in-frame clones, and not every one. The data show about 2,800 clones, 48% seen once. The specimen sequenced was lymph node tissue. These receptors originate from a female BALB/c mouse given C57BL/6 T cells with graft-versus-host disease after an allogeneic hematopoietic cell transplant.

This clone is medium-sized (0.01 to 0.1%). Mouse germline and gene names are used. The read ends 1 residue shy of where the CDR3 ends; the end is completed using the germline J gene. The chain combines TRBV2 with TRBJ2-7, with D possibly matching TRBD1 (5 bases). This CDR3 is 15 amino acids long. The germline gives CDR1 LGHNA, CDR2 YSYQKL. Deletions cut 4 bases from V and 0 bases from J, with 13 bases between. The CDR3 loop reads CASSPGHRSSYEQYF. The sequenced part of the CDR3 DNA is TGTGCCAGCAGCCCAGGACACCGAAGCTCCTATGAACAGTAC.

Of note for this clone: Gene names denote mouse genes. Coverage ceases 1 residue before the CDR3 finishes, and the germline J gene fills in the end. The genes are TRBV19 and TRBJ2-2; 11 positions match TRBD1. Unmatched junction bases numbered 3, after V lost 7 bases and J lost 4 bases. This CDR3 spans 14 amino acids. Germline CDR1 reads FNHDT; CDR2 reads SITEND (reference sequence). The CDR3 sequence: CASGQGAATGQLYF. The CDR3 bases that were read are TGTGCCAGCGGACAGGGGGCGGCCACCGGGCAGCTCTAC.

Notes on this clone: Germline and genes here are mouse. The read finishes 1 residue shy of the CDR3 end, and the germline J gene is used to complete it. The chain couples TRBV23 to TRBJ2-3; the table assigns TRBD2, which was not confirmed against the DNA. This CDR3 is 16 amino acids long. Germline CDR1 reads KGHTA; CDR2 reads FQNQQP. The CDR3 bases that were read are TGCTCCAGCAGTCAAGACTGGGGGTCTAGTGCAGAAACGCTGTAT. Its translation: CSSSQDWGSSAETLY. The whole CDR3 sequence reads CSSSQDWGSSAETLYF.

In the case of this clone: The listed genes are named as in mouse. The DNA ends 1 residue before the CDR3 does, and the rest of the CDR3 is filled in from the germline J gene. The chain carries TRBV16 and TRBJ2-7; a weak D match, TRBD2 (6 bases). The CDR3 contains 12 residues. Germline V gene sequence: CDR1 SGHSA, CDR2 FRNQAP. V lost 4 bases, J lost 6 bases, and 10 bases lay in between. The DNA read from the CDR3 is TGTGCAAGCAGCTGGGGGGAGGGTGAACAGTAC. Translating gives CASSWGEGEQY. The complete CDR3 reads CASSWGEGEQYF.

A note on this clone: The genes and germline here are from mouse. The CDR3 protein is CASSPGTGVNQAPLF. The sequenced CDR3 bases are TGTGCCAGCAGCCCCGGGACAGGGGTCAACCAGGCTCCGCTT. The chain couples TRBV3 to TRBJ1-5; 10 bases agree with TRBD1. Sequencing ends 1 residue short of the CDR3 end; the germline J gene provides the rest. The CDR3 contains 15 residues. J was trimmed by 3 bases and V by 5 bases; bases with no gene match: 4. CDR1 is SNHLY and CDR2 is FYNGKV in the germline V gene (reference sequence).

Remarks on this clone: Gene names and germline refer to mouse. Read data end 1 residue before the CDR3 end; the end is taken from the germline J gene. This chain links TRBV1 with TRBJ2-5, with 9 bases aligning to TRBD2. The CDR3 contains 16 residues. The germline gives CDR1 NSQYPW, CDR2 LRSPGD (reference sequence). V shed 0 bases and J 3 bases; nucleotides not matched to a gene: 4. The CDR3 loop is CTCSAEKLGGQDTQYF. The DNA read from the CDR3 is TGCACCTGCAGTGCAGAAAAACTGGGGGGTCAAGACACCCAGTAC.